This is a list of T cell receptor beta chains from one sample in a study of somatic mutations in cytotoxic T cells in rheumatoid arthritis. Measured with immunoSEQ multiplex PCR; TCRdb has only the in-frame clones, and not every one. The sample holds about 20,000 clones, 85% seen once. Sample: CD8+ T cells sorted from blood. These receptors originate from a woman in her thirties or forties with rheumatoid arthritis. The CDR3 runs from the conserved cysteine through the conserved F or W.

>TRBV13
CASSLVGGEQFF
>TRBV5-1
CASSPAGYNQPQHF
>TRBV7-9
CASSLFCSTGDYCEQFF
>TRBV4-1
CASSQDNEQYF
>TRBV5-1
CASRDGLLLHEQFF
>TRBV7-9
CASSRREGRGTDTQYF
>TRBV1
CQGGRNQPQHF
>TRBV5-1
CASSPLEGQGIYGYTF
>TRBV7-6
CASSLAPGEQFF
>TRBV28
CASSQAVTRQGQYF
>TRBV7-2
CASSLGGIPYF
>TRBV5-6
CASSLGSWGRGDEQFF
>TRBV6-5
CASSYSQGNGELFF
>TRBV6-5
CASRPTTGGFGGYTF
>TRBV11-2
CASSLEHDRVVGNEQFF
>TRBV27
CASSPWTALGQPQHF
>TRBV7-9
CASSTETTYEQYF
>TRBV5-6
CASSLVPGQGFYEQYF
>TRBV5-6
CASSPSPGTGEYEQYF
>TRBV6-5
CATGESSYEQYF
>TRBV7-9
CASSLSHQGNEQYF
>TRBV10-1
CASSPGIHEQYF
>TRBV12-5
CASGSQGGEKLFF
>TRBV15
CATSRGGGWPRHF
>TRBV2
CASSGGEGSGYTEAFF
>TRBV7-8
CASSLVGTGSPLSGNTIYF
>TRBV6-6
CASSFHTGMGEKLFF
>TRBV5-1
CASSPTPEEQGAFF
>TRBV15
CATSGRGDYNEQFF
>TRBV7-5
CARDTGLSPGYTF
>TRBV7-6
CASSPTGELFF
>TRBV5-1
CASSLVAGGKDTQYF
>TRBV13
CASSNTLAGGSRQYF
>TRBV15
CATSRPYTGQGAGYTF
>TRBV29-1
CSVEDPQGYEQYF
>TRBV4-1
CASSLEPGLAGGWGPDEQFF
>TRBV7-2
CASSSTNTGELFF
>TRBV5-1
CASSTADSRYGYTF
>TRBV7-9
CASRKDGGTIVQEDF
>TRBV7-3
CASSVGMMNTEAFF